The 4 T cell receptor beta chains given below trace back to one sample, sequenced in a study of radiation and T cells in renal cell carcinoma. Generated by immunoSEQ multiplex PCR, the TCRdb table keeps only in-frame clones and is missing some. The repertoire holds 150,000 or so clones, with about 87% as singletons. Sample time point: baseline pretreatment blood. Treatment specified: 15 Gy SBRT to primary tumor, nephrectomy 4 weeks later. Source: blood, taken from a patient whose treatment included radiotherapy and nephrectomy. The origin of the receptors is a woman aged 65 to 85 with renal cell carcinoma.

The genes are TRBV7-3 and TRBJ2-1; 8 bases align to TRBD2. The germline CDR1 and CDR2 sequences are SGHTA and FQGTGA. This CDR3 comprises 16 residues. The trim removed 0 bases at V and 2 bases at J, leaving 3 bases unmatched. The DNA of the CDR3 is TGTGCCAGCAGCTTAACCGGGACTAGAACCTACAATGAGCAGTTCTTC. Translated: CASSLTGTRTYNEQFF.

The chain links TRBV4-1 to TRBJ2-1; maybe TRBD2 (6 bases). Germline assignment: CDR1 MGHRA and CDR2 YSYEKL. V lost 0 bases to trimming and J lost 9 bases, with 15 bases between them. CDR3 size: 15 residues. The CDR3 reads CASSQEVLASSEQFF. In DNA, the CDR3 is TGCGCCAGCAGCCAAGAGGTACTAGCATCGTCTGAGCAGTTCTTC.

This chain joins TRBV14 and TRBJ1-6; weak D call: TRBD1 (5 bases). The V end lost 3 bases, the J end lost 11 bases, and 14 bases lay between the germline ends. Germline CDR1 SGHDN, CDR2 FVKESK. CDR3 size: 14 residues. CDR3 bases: TGTGCCAGCAGCCACGGGACCCTATCCACACCCCTCCACTTT. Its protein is CASSHGTLSTPLHF. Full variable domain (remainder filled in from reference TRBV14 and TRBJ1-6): EAGVTQFPSHSVIEKGQTVTLRCDPISGHDNLYWYRRVMGKEIKFLLHFVKESKQDESGMPNNRFLAERTGGTYSTLKVQPAELEDSGVYFCASSHGTLSTPLHFGNGTRLTVT.

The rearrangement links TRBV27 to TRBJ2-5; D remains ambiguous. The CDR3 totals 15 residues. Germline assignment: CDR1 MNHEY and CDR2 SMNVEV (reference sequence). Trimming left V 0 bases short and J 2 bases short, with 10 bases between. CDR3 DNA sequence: TGTGCCAGCAGTTTATCCATGGGCCTTCAAGAGACCCAGTACTTC. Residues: CASSLSMGLQETQYF.